What follows are 32 T cell receptor beta chains derived from one specimen sequenced in a study of blood T cell repertoires in COVID-19. TCRdb's copy holds only in-frame clones and misses some; the assay was immunoSEQ multiplex PCR. Seen here are hundreds of thousands of clones, roughly nine tenths observed once, and the top ten hold about 3%. Material: peripheral blood. All receptors derive from a woman between 25 and 40 years old with COVID-19, enrolled during active disease.

The chain is built from TRBV7-9 and TRBJ1-4; D not certain. Trimming left V 5 bases short and J 8 bases short, with 12 bases between. Germline values: CDR1 SEHNR, CDR2 FQNEAQ (reference sequence). This CDR3 comprises 13 residues. The CDR3 loop is CASSPRAGEKLFF. DNA for the CDR3: TGTGCCAGCAGCCCCCGCGCGGGGGAAAAACTGTTTTTT.

The CDR3 protein is CASSSFGRGPYEQYF. As DNA, the CDR3 is TGCGCCAGCAGCTCCTTCGGGAGGGGCCCCTACGAGCAGTACTTC. This chain connects TRBV5-1 to TRBJ2-7, with 8 bases identical to TRBD2. Germline-derived CDR1 and CDR2 are SGHRS and YFSETQ. This CDR3 spans 15 amino acids. After removal of 3 bases from V and 2 bases from J, the junction contained 7 bases not matched to a gene.

This clone showed up just once. This sequence joins TRBV29-1 and TRBJ2-3; tentative D call: TRBD1 (6 bases). V was shortened by 4 bases and J by 0 bases, with 11 bases between the two germline ends. Germline V gene lookup returns CDR1 SQVTM and CDR2 ANQGSEA. This CDR3 is 14 amino acids long. The CDR3 bases are TGCAGCGTTGTAATGGGACATAGCACAGATACGCAGTATTTT. It specifies CSVVMGHSTDTQYF.

The V gene is TRBV14, the J gene TRBJ2-1; no definite D call. V was shortened by 2 bases and J by 0 bases, with 8 bases between the two germline ends. The CDR3 is made up of 15 amino acids. CDR1 and CDR2 (germline): SGHDN, FVKESK. The CDR3 coding sequence is TGTGCCAGCAGCCAACCGGGTACCTCCTACAATGAGCAGTTCTTC. It translates to CASSQPGTSYNEQFF.

This clone was detected a few times. The V gene is TRBV5-6, the J gene TRBJ1-6; the D gene is possibly TRBD1 (5 bases). CDR1 SGHDT and CDR2 YYEEEE come from the germline V gene. The CDR3 length is 18 residues. The germline V and J ends were trimmed by 0 bases and 3 bases, with 16 bases remaining between them. CDR3 DNA: TGTGCCAGCAGCTTGGGGACACCCTCCCAGGGCTATAATTCACCCCTCCACTTT. It is translated as CASSLGTPSQGYNSPLHF.

The chain combines TRBV11-2 with TRBJ1-1; D is unclear. The length of the CDR3 is 12 residues. The germline CDR1 and CDR2 sequences are SGHAT and FQNNGV. Trimming took 2 bases from V and 8 from J, leaving 9 bases between them. CDR3 protein: CASSLIGREAFF. In nucleotides, the CDR3 is TGTGCCAGCAGCTTAATAGGCAGGGAAGCTTTCTTT.

The chain uses TRBV3-1 (or the pseudogene TRBV3-2) and TRBJ1-2; D uncertain. CDR3 length: 14 residues. Per the germline V gene, CDR1 is LGHDT and CDR2 is YNNKEL (reference sequence). V lost 4 bases and J 1 base, leaving 10 bases between the germline ends. CDR3 region: CASSLRGFNYGYTF. CDR3 bases: TGTGCCAGCAGCCTCCGAGGGTTTAACTATGGCTACACCTTC.

The chain carries TRBV13 and TRBJ2-7; 7 bases agree with TRBD1. With V trimmed by 5 bases and J by 0 bases, 4 bases remained unmatched. The V gene's germline CDR1 is PRHDT and CDR2 FYEKMQ (reference sequence). CDR3 length equals 14 residues. CDR3: CASSGTESSYEQYF. The CDR3 bases are TGTGCCAGCAGCGGGACAGAAAGCTCCTACGAGCAGTACTTC. The full variable domain, its missing parts supplied by reference TRBV13 and TRBJ2-7, is AAGVIQSPRHLIKEKRETATLKCYPIPRHDTVYWYQQGPGQDPQFLISFYEKMQSDKGSIPDRFSAQQFSDYHSELNMSSLELGDSALYFCASSGTESSYEQYFGPGTRLTVT.

This clone was observed once. The chain recombines TRBV27 with TRBJ2-7; 7 bases line up with TRBD1. The trim removed 6 bases at V and 6 bases at J, leaving 17 bases unmatched. The CDR3 covers 16 residues. Per the germline V gene, CDR1 is MNHEY and CDR2 is SMNVEV (reference sequence). The CDR3 protein is CASSAGGGRGKGEQYV. The CDR3 region has the DNA TGTGCCAGCAGCGCCGGTGGGGGCAGGGGGAAGGGCGAGCAGTACGTC.

As concerns this clone: Other DNA sequences within the sample encode an identical CDR3. The rearrangement uses TRBV24-1 and TRBJ2-5; 10 nucleotides agree with TRBD1. This CDR3 spans 16 amino acids. V was pared by 4 bases and J by 0 bases, with 4 bases of the junction left unmatched. Per germline, CDR1 KGHDR and CDR2 SFDVKD. The CDR3 loop is CATSDFGTGDQETQYF. In DNA form, the CDR3 reads TGTGCCACCAGTGACTTCGGGACAGGGGACCAAGAGACCCAGTACTTC.

V and J are TRBV15 and TRBJ1-2, with a possible D match to TRBD1 (6 bases). The V end was cut by 1 base, the J end by 4 bases, with 10 bases between. CDR1 is LNHNV and CDR2 is YYDKDF in the germline V gene (reference sequence). The CDR3 loop spans 14 amino acids. The CDR3 DNA sequence: TGTGCCACCAGCAGAGGTCGACAGGTCTATGGCTACACCTTC. It encodes CATSRGRQVYGYTF. Full variable domain (outside the CDR3, taken from reference TRBV15 and TRBJ1-2): DAMVIQNPRYQVTQFGKPVTLSCSQTLNHNVMYWYQQKSSQAPKLLFHYYDKDFNNEADTPDNFQSRRPNTSFCFLDIRSPGLGDTAMYLCATSRGRQVYGYTFGSGTRLTVV.

V gene TRBV13 combines with J gene TRBJ2-1; TRBD2 aligns across 13 bases. With V trimmed by 0 bases and J by 4 bases, 3 bases remained unmatched. There are 17 residues in the CDR3. The germline CDR1 and CDR2 sequences are PRHDT and FYEKMQ (reference sequence). The CDR3: CASSLGVLAGGYNEQFF. Here the CDR3 DNA reads TGTGCCAGCAGCTTAGGGGTACTAGCGGGAGGGTACAATGAGCAGTTCTTC. The full variable domain, its missing parts supplied by reference TRBV13 and TRBJ2-1, is AAGVIQSPRHLIKEKRETATLKCYPIPRHDTVYWYQQGPGQDPQFLISFYEKMQSDKGSIPDRFSAQQFSDYHSELNMSSLELGDSALYFCASSLGVLAGGYNEQFFGPGTRLTVL.

The chain is built from TRBV3-1 (or the pseudogene TRBV3-2) and TRBJ2-5; 13 bases line up with TRBD2. The CDR3 runs 16 residues. Trimming took 4 bases from V and 1 from J; bases not matched to a gene: 3. The germline gives CDR1 LGHDT, CDR2 YNNKEL (reference sequence). This CDR3 reads CASSLRTSGSQETQYF. The CDR3 nucleotides are TGTGCCAGCAGCCTCCGGACTAGCGGGAGCCAAGAGACCCAGTACTTC.

This clone was seen only once. The CDR3 sequence is CASSMRTGKNQPQHF. In DNA, the CDR3 is TGTGCCAGCTCCATGAGGACAGGGAAAAATCAGCCCCAGCATTTT. V usage is TRBV27 and J usage is TRBJ1-5, with 8 bases lining up with TRBD1. V lost 8 bases and J lost 4; bases outside the gene matches: 10. The CDR3 is 15 amino acids. From germline, CDR1 is MNHEY and CDR2 SMNVEV (reference sequence).

The chain uses TRBV10-3 and TRBJ2-1; 7 nucleotides agree with TRBD2. This CDR3 is 17 amino acids long. Per the germline V gene, CDR1 is ENHRY and CDR2 is SYGVKD. J was trimmed by 8 bases and V by 4 bases; bases with no gene match: 17. CDR3 nucleotide sequence: TGTGCCATCAGTGGGGTGGGCCGCGGGAGAAAGAGAGATGAGCAGTTCTTC. It encodes CAISGVGRGRKRDEQFF.

CDR3 nucleotide sequence: TGTGCCAGTAGCGGGGGATACACAGATACGCAGTATTTT. The encoded protein is CASSGGYTDTQYF. V usage is TRBV19 and J usage is TRBJ2-3, with D possibly being TRBD2 (6 bases). Between the trimmed V and J ends, which lost 6 bases and 2 bases, there was a span of 9 bases. CDR3 length: 13 amino acids. In germline, CDR1 is LNHDA, CDR2 SQIVND (reference sequence).

Details on this clone: At the DNA level, this CDR3 is encoded by other sequences in the same sample as well. The chain employs TRBV5-5 and TRBJ1-1; 8 bases map to TRBD1. The ends lost 7 bases at V and 3 bases at J; junction bases unmatched: 5. This CDR3 spans 13 amino acids. CDR1 and CDR2 (germline): SGHKS, YYEKEE (reference sequence). CDR3 sequence (DNA): TGTGCCAGCTCCCTACAGGGGGACACTGAAGCTTTCTTT. Translating gives CASSLQGDTEAFF.

The V and J genes are TRBV27 and TRBJ1-4; D remains ambiguous. Between the trimmed V and J ends, which lost 5 bases and 8 bases, there was a span of 9 bases. This CDR3 region has 12 residues. CDR1 MNHEY and CDR2 SMNVEV come from the germline V gene (reference sequence). CDR3: CASSRLGEKLFF. The CDR3 coding sequence is TGTGCCAGCAGTAGACTAGGGGAAAAACTGTTTTTT.

CDR3 sequence reads: CAGGDAYGYTF. The CDR3 DNA is TGTGCCGGCGGGGACGCCTATGGCTACACCTTC. The rearrangement links TRBV11-3 to TRBJ1-2; tentatively, D is TRBD1 (5 bases). The V gene lost 11 bases and the J gene lost 4 bases, with 11 bases spanning the gap. This CDR3 comprises 11 residues. Germline CDR1 reads SGHNT; CDR2 reads YENEEA.

The CDR3 nucleotides are TGTGCCAGTAGTGGGACAGAGTTACACACCGGGGAGCTGTTTTTT. Its translation: CASSGTELHTGELFF. The J gene is TRBJ2-2, the V gene TRBV19; 7 bases map to TRBD1. V was pared by 5 bases and J by 3 bases, with 6 bases of the junction left unmatched. The V gene's germline CDR1 is LNHDA and CDR2 SQIVND (reference sequence). This CDR3 is built from 15 residues.

The chain combines TRBV28 with TRBJ2-7; TRBD2 matches at 7 bases. V trimming: 10 bases; J trimming: 4 bases; junction bases outside the gene matches: 7. Germline-derived CDR1 and CDR2 are MDHEN and SYDVKM. The CDR3 loop spans 12 amino acids. The CDR3 DNA sequence: TGTGCCACCACACCCGGGGGGTACGAGCAGTACTTC. Translating gives CATTPGGYEQYF.

V gene TRBV6-2 or TRBV6-3 combines with J gene TRBJ1-6; D is undetermined. V was clipped by 5 bases and J by 3 bases, with 20 bases between them. The CDR3 totals 18 residues. The germline CDR1 and CDR2 sequences are MNHEY and SVGEGT. CDR3 nucleotides: TGTGCCAGCAGTATGGGCGAGGGCCCGACTTTCTATAATTCACCCCTCCACTTT. It translates to CASSMGEGPTFYNSPLHF.

The rearrangement uses TRBV11-2 and TRBJ1-5; possibly TRBD1 for D (5 bases). With 2 bases removed from V and 3 bases from J, the gap between germline ends came to 11 bases. Germline V gene sequence: CDR1 SGHAT, CDR2 FQNNGV. CDR3 size: 15 residues. The CDR3 sequence is CASSLSGLYNQPQHF. In DNA form, the CDR3 reads TGTGCCAGCAGCTTATCGGGACTGTACAATCAGCCCCAGCATTTT.

The chain employs TRBV15 and TRBJ2-6, with 14 bases fitting TRBD2. The ends lost 3 bases at V and 1 base at J; junction bases unmatched: 8. Germline V gene data show CDR1 as LNHNV and CDR2 as YYDKDF (reference sequence). CDR3 length equals 20 residues. The CDR3 here is CATSSPGTSGGRSGANVLTF. For the CDR3, the DNA is TGTGCCACCAGCAGTCCCGGGACTAGCGGGGGTAGGTCTGGGGCCAACGTCCTGACTTTC.

V usage is TRBV3-1 (or the pseudogene TRBV3-2) and J usage is TRBJ1-2; D call uncertain. V was cut by 0 bases and J by 4 bases, with 12 bases left in between. CDR3 length: 15 amino acids. Germline loops: CDR1 LGHDT, CDR2 YNNKEL (reference sequence). CDR3 protein: CASSQETEGSYGYTF. For the CDR3, the DNA is TGTGCCAGCAGCCAAGAAACGGAGGGCAGCTATGGCTACACCTTC.

Ten or more counts support this clone. This chain connects TRBV28 to TRBJ1-5; 9 bases are a match to TRBD1. The CDR3 has 14 amino acids. With V trimmed by 4 bases and J by 3 bases, 1 base remained unmatched. Germline V CDR1 and CDR2: MDHEN, SYDVKM. CDR3 nucleotide sequence: TGTGCCAGCAGTTGGACAGGGGTCAATCAGCCCCAGCATTTT. Translation gives CASSWTGVNQPQHF.

The genes are TRBV7-9 and TRBJ1-1; D gene uncertain. Germline CDR1 reads SEHNR; CDR2 reads FQNEAQ (reference sequence). V lost 3 bases to trimming and J lost 6 bases, with 14 bases between them. This CDR3 has 14 amino acids. The CDR3 sequence is CASSFPRVNAEAFF. The CDR3 DNA is TGTGCCAGCAGCTTTCCTCGGGTTAACGCTGAAGCTTTCTTT.

This chain links TRBV6-5 with TRBJ1-1; D is unclear. V shed 8 bases and J shed 6 bases, with 16 bases lying between them. CDR1 MNHEY and CDR2 SVGAGI come from the germline V gene. The CDR3 length is 13 residues. In DNA, the CDR3 is TGTGCCAGCTTGTACTCGGGGAAGGCTGAAGCTTTCTTT. Translated: CASLYSGKAEAFF.

In DNA, the CDR3 is TGTGCCAGCAGCCCCAGCCTGTTGACAGGGGGTACTGAAGCTTTCTTT. Its translation is CASSPSLLTGGTEAFF. The V gene is TRBV7-2, the J gene TRBJ1-1; 9 nucleotides align to TRBD1. V trimming: 5 bases; J trimming: 5 bases; junction bases outside the gene matches: 12. Germline V gene lookup returns CDR1 SGHTA and CDR2 FQGNSA. This CDR3 region has 16 residues.

This rearrangement joins TRBV29-1 to TRBJ1-4; 9 nucleotides line up with TRBD1. Germline trimming cut 2 bases from V and 8 bases from J; bases unmatched to any gene: 3. The V gene's germline CDR1 is SQVTM and CDR2 ANQGSEA. The length of the CDR3 is 13 residues. CDR3 sequence: CSVERQGGEKLFF. DNA for the CDR3: TGCAGCGTTGAAAGACAGGGGGGGGAAAAACTGTTTTTT. The variable domain in full, completed from reference TRBV29-1 and TRBJ1-4, reads SAVISQKPSRDICQRGTSLTIQCQVDSQVTMMFWYRQQPGQSLTLIATANQGSEATYESGFVIDKFPISRPNLTFSTLTVSNMSPEDSSIYLCSVERQGGEKLFFGSGTQLSVL.

This clone was counted a single time. The rearrangement links TRBV2 to TRBJ2-7; 12 positions agree with TRBD2. Germline-derived CDR1 and CDR2 are SNHLY and FYNNEI. This CDR3 has 17 residues. After removal of 6 bases from V and 3 bases from J, the junction contained 12 bases not matched to a gene. CDR3 in amino acids: CASRETSGGSYDYEQYF. CDR3 bases: TGTGCCAGCAGGGAGACTAGCGGGGGTAGCTACGACTACGAGCAGTACTTC.

The rearrangement joins TRBV4-3 to TRBJ1-5, with 7 bases matching TRBD1. The CDR3 is 15 residues long. Trimming cost V 1 base and J 3 bases; bases outside gene matches: 3. The germline V gene encodes CDR1 LGHNA and CDR2 YSLEER. CDR3 nucleotide sequence: TGCGCCAGCAGCCAAGGGACAGGAGACAATCAGCCCCAGCATTTT. Its protein is CASSQGTGDNQPQHF.